The T cell receptor (beta chain) under discussion was sequenced for a study of T cell changes during pregnancy in multiple sclerosis. Germline assignment: CDR1 SGHRS and CDR2 YFSETQ. The CDR3 has 17 amino acids. V was clipped by 2 bases and J by 0 bases, with 12 bases between them. Clones were sequenced by immunoSEQ multiplex PCR, and TCRdb holds only the in-frame ones, with some missing. Among around 100,000 clones listed, 90% to 95% were seen once. Sequences were derived from peripheral blood, sampled in the third trimester of pregnancy. This TCR was sampled from a female donor with multiple sclerosis, enrolled in a pregnancy study. The chain is built from TRBV5-1 and TRBJ2-6; possible D gene TRBD2, 7 bases. The CDR3 spells CASSLGGAASGANVLTF. CDR3 nucleotide sequence: TGCGCCAGCAGCTTAGGGGGGGCAGCCTCTGGGGCCAACGTCCTGACTTTC.